Listed below are T cell receptor beta chains from one sample, sequenced in a study of shared clonotypes between healthy human individuals. The protocol was immunoSEQ multiplex PCR, while the TCRdb copy is restricted to in-frame clones and leaves out a portion. The sample holds 2,500,000 or so clones; more than 85% are singletons and the top ten take roughly 0.36%. Sequenced material: naive CD4+ T cells from PBMCs. Receptor source: a young man in good health. Some clones in this sample may be carry-over from other donors' samples. CDR3s include the opening cysteine and the closing phenylalanine or tryptophan. A D gene is named only where the DNA matches it firmly. Some rows mark clone size as missing; the rest say once, few, many or name a class of expanded clone.

V,D,J,size,DNA,CDR3
TRBV10-1,.,TRBJ2-1,.,TGCGCCAGCAGTGACAGGGTCAACAATGAGCAGTTCTTC,CASSDRVNNEQFF
TRBV30,TRBD2,TRBJ2-7,.,TGTGCCTGGAGTGTACATAGCGGGATCCGCGAGCAGTACTTC,CAWSVHSGIREQYF
TRBV4-2,.,TRBJ2-3,.,TGTGCCAGCAGCCAAGATTCTCTGAATACGCAGTATTTT,CASSQDSLNTQYF
TRBV27,.,TRBJ2-2,.,TGTGCCAGCAGTAGAAACAGGGAGGCCGGGGAGCTGTTTTTT,CASSRNREAGELFF
TRBV7-6,.,TRBJ1-4,.,TGTGCCAGCAGCTTAGCGGGCCTGGCTGGTGAAAAACTGTTTTTT,CASSLAGLAGEKLFF
TRBV7-8,.,TRBJ2-7,.,TGTGCCAGCAGCTTAAGTCAGCCCTACGAGCAGTACTTC,CASSLSQPYEQYF
TRBV4-3,.,TRBJ2-3,.,TGCGCCAGCAGCCAAATCGGGTTTGATACGCAGTATTTT,CASSQIGFDTQYF
TRBV11-2,.,TRBJ1-6,.,TGTGCCAGCAGCTTTGGTCGGCGCCAGAATTCACCCCTCCACTTT,CASSFGRRQNSPLHF
TRBV19,.,TRBJ2-5,.,TGTGCCAGTAGTACCACCCAAAGTGGGGGGCCCCGGTGGACCCAGTACTTC,CASSTTQSGGPRWTQYF
TRBV11-3,.,TRBJ2-7,.,TGTGCCAGTGAGGAGACCGGCTCCTACGAGCAGTACTTC,CASEETGSYEQYF
TRBV5-1,.,TRBJ2-7,.,TGCGCCAGCAGCCCCGGGACGAACTACGAGCAGTACTTC,CASSPGTNYEQYF
TRBV5-6,.,TRBJ2-2,.,TGTGCCAGCAGCTTGGATATCGGGGAGCTGTTTTTT,CASSLDIGELFF
TRBV29-1,TRBD1,TRBJ1-2,.,TGCAGCGCCTCACCGGGACAGGGGGCTGAAGGCTACACCTTC,CSASPGQGAEGYTF
TRBV7-9,.,TRBJ1-3,.,TGTGCCAGCAGCTTAAACGGGCGGAAGGGAGACACCATATATTTT,CASSLNGRKGDTIYF
TRBV2,.,TRBJ2-5,.,TGTGCCAGCAGTTCGGGACGGCAGGGTTCTCTTGGCGAGACCCAGTACTTC,CASSSGRQGSLGETQYF
TRBV6-1,.,TRBJ2-7,.,TGTGCCAGCAGTGATCGGGCCGACTCCTACGAGCAGTACTTC,CASSDRADSYEQYF
TRBV5-4,.,TRBJ2-3,.,TGTGCCAGCAGCTCCAAAACTCTCACAGATACGCAGTATTTT,CASSSKTLTDTQYF
TRBV5-1,.,TRBJ2-5,.,TGCGCCAGCAGGCCAGGGGCCCAAGAGACCCAGTACTTC,CASRPGAQETQYF
TRBV28,TRBD1,TRBJ1-1,.,TGTGCCAGCAGCCGACAGGGGCGGGAAGCTTTCTTT,CASSRQGREAFF
TRBV9,.,TRBJ2-1,.,TGTGCCAGCAGCACCCTCGGGGCGCAGTTCTTC,CASSTLGAQFF
TRBV29-1,.,TRBJ1-1,.,TGCAGCGTTGAAGTCCTGGGACAACCGAACACTGAAGCTTTCTTT,CSVEVLGQPNTEAFF
TRBV7-6,TRBD2,TRBJ2-3,.,TGTGCCAGCAGCCCGTTCCTAGCGGGAGGAACAGATACGCAGTATTTT,CASSPFLAGGTDTQYF
TRBV2,.,TRBJ2-7,once,TGTGCCAGCTCGCGTACCGGGACTGGGACCTACGAGCAGTACTTC,CASSRTGTGTYEQYF
TRBV6-1,.,TRBJ1-5,.,TGTGCCAGCTCATCGACAGCGGCCAATCAGCCCCAGCATTTT,CASSSTAANQPQHF
TRBV2,.,TRBJ2-2,once,TGTGCCAGCAGTGTTGGGGGAAGTACCGGGGAGCTGTTTTTT,CASSVGGSTGELFF
TRBV9,.,TRBJ2-4,.,TGTGCCAGCAGCGCGCGGGACCAGACTCTCCTAGCCAAAAACATTCAGTACTTC,CASSARDQTLLAKNIQYF
TRBV28,.,TRBJ1-5,.,TGTGCCAGCAGTTCACTAGGAGGGCGTGTGGCCCAGCATTTT,CASSSLGGRVAQHF
TRBV27,TRBD2,TRBJ2-1,.,TGTGCCAGCAGTCCCCGGACTAGCGGGAGGGCTTTCTCCTACAATGAGCAGTTCTTC,CASSPRTSGRAFSYNEQFF
TRBV7-9,TRBD1,TRBJ2-5,.,TGTGCCAGCAGCGGGCAGACAGGGGGGCAAGAGACCCAGTACTTC,CASSGQTGGQETQYF